This TCR beta chain was obtained from a study of blood T cell repertoires in COVID-19 (dated by TCRdb to the early 2020s). About the full investigation: Samples from collaborators originated in the United States, Italy and Spain and spanned both the acute and convalescent phases of COVID-19. The prospective study material was composed of cDNA or gDNA derived from T cells, B-cell-depleted T cells, or PBMCs. Deeply sampled blood TCRbeta repertoires from subjects exposed to, actively infected with, or recovered from COVID-19 were included in the dataset. A freely available public database, intended as a resource for researchers studying the immune response to SARS-CoV-2, is where the repertoires were released. The samples were drawn from two sources: the first 160 participants of the ongoing ImmuneRACE study, and 1,000 to 1,500 subjects contributed by 6 global collaborators. Sample metadata almost always included a de-identified subject ID, COVID-19 status, age in years and sex. Where HLA class I and class II types were available, the types were taken from metadata supplied by the sample provider, not from assay-based typing.

TCRbeta CDR3 regions were amplified from genomic DNA by means of the immunoSEQ Assay, a bias-controlled multiplex PCR. As for the authors' bioinformatics: The number of nucleated cells in each sample was estimated by amplification of reference gene primers within the assay. Sequence reads were collapsed and filtered to measure the absolute abundance of every unique TCRbeta CDR3 rearrangement. For each sample, productive Simpson clonality was calculated as the square root of Simpson's diversity index across productive rearrangements. What TCRdb holds here is the immuneACCESS table cut down to in-frame rearrangements. Part of the clones is not present; checked against another copy, under half of the missing clones reflect an unresolved V gene, and the others are unexplained. That table is the source of V, J and clone size, and D and trimming were worked out from the DNA. The sample has around 150,000 clones on record, 84% of them singletons. Clones ranked in the top ten supply roughly 6.8% of the sample.

Comments on this clone: Its antigen remains undetermined. The record has no base qualities; no much larger clone is one base away.

Collaborating institutions collected whole blood in K2EDTA tubes following their own protocols. For TCRbeta analysis, collaborator samples were shipped as frozen whole blood, as isolated PBMCs, or as DNA extracted from either sample type. From the germline V gene, CDR1 is SGHRS and CDR2 is YFSETQ. The CDR3 measures 14 amino acids from cysteine to phenylalanine. This entry keeps only the CDR3 DNA: 42 bases, framed from base 1. Ends trimmed: V by 4 bases, J by 4 bases; bases unmatched to a gene: 5. Overall results and qualifications from the work: The quantity of clinical and demographic metadata differed by source and by participant and was supplied without curation.

This sequence was found in a woman between 50 and 59 years old in a cohort sampled during active or convalescent COVID-19. The V and J segments used are TRBV5-1 and TRBJ1-5; 7 middle bases align to TRBD1. Specimen: peripheral blood. The nucleotide sequence is given as TGCGCCAGCAGCCCTGACAGGGAGAATCAGCCCCAGCATTTT. This encodes CASSPDRENQPQHF. This CDR3, with the reference TRBV5-1 and TRBJ1-5 proteins standing in past its ends, gives the full variable domain KAGVTQTPRYLIKTRGQQVTLSCSPISGHRSVSWYQQTPGQGLQFLFEYFSETQRNKGNFPGRFSGRQFSNSRSEMNVSTLELGDSALYLCASSPDRENQPQHFGDGTRLSIL.